The 23 T cell receptor beta chains below all came from one sample that was sequenced in a study of blood T cell repertoires in COVID-19. Measured with immunoSEQ multiplex PCR; TCRdb has only the in-frame clones, and not every one. The sample shows about half a million clones, around 85% of them seen only once. Sequenced: peripheral blood. These receptors all come from a human donor in a cohort sampled during active COVID-19.

Only one count was recorded for this clone. The chain joins TRBV2 to TRBJ1-6; possibly TRBD1 for D (6 bases). Trimming shortened V by 7 bases and J by 7 bases, and 14 bases separated the two germline ends. The germline CDR1 and CDR2 sequences are SNHLY and FYNNEI. CDR3 length equals 14 residues. CDR3 coding DNA: TGTGCCAGCACCAGGACAGCCTTCAATTCACCCCTCCACTTT. As protein: CASTRTAFNSPLHF.

This chain connects TRBV5-1 to TRBJ1-1; tentative D call: TRBD1 (5 bases). CDR3 length: 14 residues. Trimming left V 0 bases short and J 6 bases short, with 12 bases between. Germline CDR1 and CDR2: SGHRS and YFSETQ. The CDR3 protein is CASSLAGRSPEAFF. For the CDR3, the DNA is TGCGCCAGCAGCTTGGCAGGGCGAAGCCCTGAAGCTTTCTTT.

This rearrangement joins TRBV10-3 to TRBJ1-1; 11 bases fit TRBD1. Trimming took 11 bases from V and 2 from J; bases not matched to a gene: 10. CDR1 is ENHRY, CDR2 SYGVKD, per germline. The CDR3 is 15 residues long. Here the CDR3 DNA reads TGTGCCCACTCCGGGACAGGGGGTGTAAACACTGAAGCTTTCTTT. Residues: CAHSGTGGVNTEAFF.

The rearrangement uses TRBV6-2 or TRBV6-3 and TRBJ1-5; D might be TRBD1 (6 bases). The germline gives CDR1 MNHEY, CDR2 SVGEGT. V lost 2 bases, J lost 7 bases, and 12 bases lay in between. The CDR3 consists of 14 residues. The CDR3 reads CASSYGRGSQPQHF. The CDR3 nucleotides are TGTGCCAGCAGTTACGGCAGGGGATCCCAGCCCCAGCATTTT.

This chain joins TRBV30 and TRBJ2-3; D might be TRBD2 (5 bases). The CDR3 sequence is 13 residues long. In germline, CDR1 is GTSNPN, CDR2 SVGIG (reference sequence). Trimming took off 3 bases at V and 2 bases at J, with 9 bases between the two ends. The CDR3 loop is CAWSSGVTDTQYF. CDR3 nucleotide sequence: TGTGCCTGGAGCAGCGGAGTCACAGATACGCAGTATTTT.

This clone was detected only a few times. In nucleotides, the CDR3 is TGTGCCATCAGTGAGTCTGACGGACACTCTGGAAACACCATATATTTT. Protein: CAISESDGHSGNTIYF. V usage is TRBV10-3 and J usage is TRBJ1-3; weak D call: TRBD1 (5 bases). Trimming took off 0 bases at V and 0 bases at J, with 9 bases between the two ends. Germline CDR1 is ENHRY and CDR2 is SYGVKD. This CDR3 is built from 16 residues.

The rearrangement links TRBV3-1 (or the pseudogene TRBV3-2) to TRBJ2-1; D remains unclear. The V gene lost 5 bases and the J gene lost 8 bases, with 16 bases spanning the gap. CDR1 and CDR2 from the germline V gene are LGHDT and YNNKEL (reference sequence). The CDR3 is made up of 14 amino acids. CDR3 protein: CASSSLLLVDEQFF. The CDR3 nucleotides read TGTGCCAGCAGCTCATTGCTCCTAGTCGATGAGCAGTTCTTC.

The rearrangement links TRBV27 to TRBJ1-2; TRBD1 aligns across 10 bases. The CDR3 spans 14 residues. Trimming took 6 bases from V and 6 from J; bases not matched to a gene: 7. The V gene's germline CDR1 is MNHEY and CDR2 SMNVEV (reference sequence). CDR3 amino acids: CASRSTGGADGYTF. CDR3 DNA sequence: TGTGCCAGCAGGTCGACAGGGGGCGCGGATGGCTACACCTTC.

The chain recombines TRBV3-1 (or the pseudogene TRBV3-2) with TRBJ1-1; the match to TRBD1 covers 8 bases. This CDR3 region has 16 residues. Losses at the gene ends were 0 bases for V and 3 bases for J; bases not matched to a gene: 6. Germline CDR1 LGHDT, CDR2 YNNKEL (reference sequence). This CDR3 is CASSQDRRGLDTEAFF. In DNA form, the CDR3 reads TGTGCCAGCAGCCAAGATCGCAGGGGGCTTGACACTGAAGCTTTCTTT.

This clone has just a few counts. This chain uses TRBV27 with TRBJ2-7; 10 nucleotides align to TRBD2. The CDR3 is 16 amino acids. CDR1 is MNHEY and CDR2 is SMNVEV in the germline V gene (reference sequence). After removal of 3 bases from V and 0 bases from J, the junction contained 5 bases not matched to a gene. CDR3 residues: CASSLTSGLPSYEQYF. The DNA for the CDR3 is TGTGCCAGCAGTTTGACTAGCGGGCTTCCCTCCTACGAGCAGTACTTC.

The V call is TRBV28, the J call TRBJ2-3; possible D gene TRBD1, 6 bases. Trimming took 8 bases from V and 2 from J, leaving 11 bases between them. Germline-derived CDR1 and CDR2 are MDHEN and SYDVKM. The CDR3 is 13 residues long. The CDR3 nucleotides are TGTGCCAGCGGGGGCAGCCCCACAGATACGCAGTATTTT. It encodes CASGGSPTDTQYF. Looking up the rest from reference TRBV28 and TRBJ2-3 gives the full variable domain: DVKVTQSSRYLVKRTGEKVFLECVQDMDHENMFWYRQDPGLGLRLIYFSYDVKMKEKGDIPEGYSVSREKKERFSLILESASTNQTSMYLCASGGSPTDTQYFGPGTRLTVL.

This chain uses TRBV6-5 with TRBJ2-1; 9 nucleotides agree with TRBD2. The CDR3 consists of 15 residues. The germline gives CDR1 MNHEY, CDR2 SVGAGI. The ends lost 6 bases at V and 9 bases at J; junction bases unmatched: 12. The CDR3 DNA is TGTGCCAGCAGAGTAGCGGGAGCCCAACTCGGTGAGCAGTTCTTC. Translation: CASRVAGAQLGEQFF.

The V gene is TRBV3-1 (or the pseudogene TRBV3-2), the J gene TRBJ1-4; no reliable D call. The V and J ends lost 2 bases and 3 bases respectively, with 10 bases between them. The germline V gene has CDR1 LGHDT and CDR2 YNNKEL (reference sequence). This CDR3 comprises 15 residues. The CDR3: CASSQWRPANEKLFF. The CDR3 nucleotides are TGTGCCAGCAGCCAATGGAGGCCAGCTAATGAAAAACTGTTTTTT.

The chain employs TRBV2 and TRBJ2-1, with TRBD2 matching 7 bases. Germline CDR1 is SNHLY and CDR2 is FYNNEI. V was clipped by 7 bases and J by 8 bases; unmatched bases: 11. This CDR3 has 14 residues. CDR3 region: CASTGGTPRDEQFF. CDR3 coding DNA: TGTGCCAGCACCGGGGGGACTCCGAGAGATGAGCAGTTCTTC.

The V call is TRBV5-5, the J call TRBJ1-1; 9 bases are shared with TRBD1. Germline assignment: CDR1 SGHKS and CDR2 YYEKEE (reference sequence). This CDR3 contains 14 residues. Losses at the gene ends were 1 base for V and 5 bases for J; bases not matched to a gene: 3. In DNA, the CDR3 is TGTGCCAGCAGCTTGAAGGGACAGGGAACTGAAGCTTTCTTT. Translation: CASSLKGQGTEAFF. Using reference TRBV5-5 and TRBJ1-1 for the parts outside the CDR3, the full variable domain is DAGVTQSPTHLIKTRGQQVTLRCSPISGHKSVSWYQQVLGQGPQFIFQYYEKEERGRGNFPDRFSARQFPNYSSELNVNALLLGDSALYLCASSLKGQGTEAFFGQGTRLTVV.

The V call is TRBV5-4, the J call TRBJ2-1, with 10 positions matching TRBD2. The germline V gene has CDR1 SGHNT and CDR2 YYREEE (reference sequence). V dropped 5 bases and J dropped 3; count of bases not matched to a gene: 8. CDR3 length equals 16 residues. The CDR3: CASSPRGTSDYNEQFF. The CDR3 nucleotides read TGTGCCAGCAGTCCCCGAGGGACTAGCGACTACAATGAGCAGTTCTTC.

The chain joins TRBV2 to TRBJ1-5; D possibly corresponds to TRBD1 (6 bases). V was shortened by 7 bases and J by 0 bases, with 10 bases between the two germline ends. Looked up from germline, CDR1 is SNHLY and CDR2 is FYNNEI. The CDR3 length is 14 residues. CDR3 amino acids: CASTGGSSNQPQHF. CDR3 sequence (DNA): TGTGCCAGCACGGGGGGCAGTAGCAATCAGCCCCAGCATTTT.

The CDR3 DNA reads TGTGCCAGCAGCTCCAAAGACAGGGAAGTGAACACCGGGGAGCTGTTTTTT. As protein: CASSSKDREVNTGELFF. The chain carries TRBV7-3 and TRBJ2-2; TRBD1 matches 7 bases. Germline CDR1 and CDR2: SGHTA and FQGTGA. V dropped 4 bases and J dropped 1; count of bases not matched to a gene: 9. This CDR3 contains 17 residues.

This sequence joins TRBV4-3 and TRBJ2-5; 9 nucleotides align to TRBD1. The V segment lost 3 bases and the J segment 4 bases; nucleotides outside the gene matches: 6. The germline V gene has CDR1 LGHNA and CDR2 YSLEER. This CDR3 comprises 15 residues. The CDR3 is CASSQGGDRAETQYF. CDR3 nucleotide sequence: TGCGCCAGCAGCCAGGGGGGGGACAGGGCAGAGACCCAGTACTTC.

This sequence joins TRBV28 and TRBJ2-1; D ambiguous. This CDR3 region has 16 residues. From germline, CDR1 is MDHEN and CDR2 SYDVKM. V was clipped by 0 bases and J by 4 bases, with 13 bases between them. The CDR3 loop is CASSLWVGNLYNEQFF. In nucleotides, the CDR3 is TGTGCCAGCAGTTTATGGGTGGGCAACTTGTACAATGAGCAGTTCTTC.

V and J are TRBV9 and TRBJ2-7; TRBD1 matches at 8 bases. Trimming at V came to 4 bases and at J to 4 bases, leaving 7 bases not matched to a gene. The CDR3 totals 14 residues. Looked up from germline, CDR1 is SGDLS and CDR2 is YYNGEE. The CDR3 protein is CASSPQGAAYEQYF. The CDR3 nucleotides are TGTGCCAGCAGCCCCCAGGGGGCAGCGTACGAGCAGTACTTC.

The chain recombines TRBV7-2 with TRBJ2-7, with 7 positions matching TRBD1. The CDR3 consists of 14 residues. The germline V gene has CDR1 SGHTA and CDR2 FQGNSA. The V gene end was trimmed by 5 bases and the J gene end by 2 bases; junction bases not matched to a gene: 6. CDR3 sequence (DNA): TGTGCCAGCAGCGCTGAAGGGGGCCCCTACGAGCAGTACTTC. It codes for CASSAEGGPYEQYF.

About this clone: The same CDR3 is also encoded by other DNA sequences in this sample. J is TRBJ2-7 and V is TRBV6-4, with 9 bases aligning to TRBD1. Germline CDR1 reads MRHNA; CDR2 reads SNTAGT. CDR3 length: 13 amino acids. Germline trimming cut 5 bases from V and 4 bases from J; bases unmatched to any gene: 3. CDR3 DNA sequence: TGTGCCAGCAGTATCGGACAGGGGTACGAGCAGTACTTC. Its protein product is CASSIGQGYEQYF.